The sequence of this T cell receptor (beta chain) was determined in a study of technical replicates of blood from several donors (dated by TCRdb to about 2017). The library relied on the immunoSEQ multiplex PCR assay. In its TCRdb copy, this immuneACCESS table keeps in-frame sequences only and misses some clones. Where compared with another copy, unresolved V genes explain less than half of these, and the others have no known cause. Across this sample there are approximately 77,000 clones, with 85% to 95% seen only once. The top ten clones comprise about 0.4% of the sample. CDR3 length: 13 amino acids, cysteine to phenylalanine. The sequence is cut down to CDR3 DNA, 39 bases in frame from base 1. Deletion took 3 bases off V and 6 bases off J, with a span of 9 bases between the germline ends. CDR1 and CDR2 (ENHRY, SYGVKD) derive from the germline V gene. Comments on this clone: Its antigen target is currently unknown. No much larger clonotype is one base removed from it; base qualities were not supplied.

The V and J genes are TRBV10-3 and TRBJ1-5, with the identity of the D gene unclear. The sequenced material came from T cells isolated from PBMCs. The receptor comes from a human donor in good health. The DNA sequence follows: TGTGCCATCAGTGAAAGGGAGACTCAGCCCCAGCATTTT. Its translation is CAISERETQPQHF.